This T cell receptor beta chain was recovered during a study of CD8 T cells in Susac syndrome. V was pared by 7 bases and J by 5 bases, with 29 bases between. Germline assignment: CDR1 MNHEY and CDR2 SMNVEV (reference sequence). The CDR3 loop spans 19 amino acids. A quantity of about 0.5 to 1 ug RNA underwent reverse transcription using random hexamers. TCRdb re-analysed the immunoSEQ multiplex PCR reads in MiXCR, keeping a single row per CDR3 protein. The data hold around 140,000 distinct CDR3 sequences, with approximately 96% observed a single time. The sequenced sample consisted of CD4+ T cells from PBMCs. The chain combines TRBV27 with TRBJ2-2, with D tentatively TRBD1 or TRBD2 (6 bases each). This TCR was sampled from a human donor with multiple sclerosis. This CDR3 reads CASKLAVKGGSRVTGELFF. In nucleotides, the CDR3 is TGTGCCAGCAAATTGGCCGTCAAGGGGGGATCTAGGGTTACCGGGGAGCTGTTTTTT.